These 5 T cell receptor beta chains share one sample of origin, sequenced in a study of HIV-infected patients and healthy controls. The repertoire came from unfractionated whole blood and reflected all unsorted peripheral T cells. Reverse transcription used roughly 480 ng RNA and constant-region primers for alpha and beta. Each of the alpha and beta chains got its own library through chain-specific third strand synthesis with indices. TCRdb analysed the 5' RACE reads with MiXCR anew, one entry per CDR3 protein. The sample carries 19,000 or so distinct CDR3 sequences, less than 15% recorded once. Material for sequencing was blood. The origin of the receptors is an adult in good health.

This clonotype was seen repeatedly, ten times or more. The rearrangement links TRBV7-3 to TRBJ1-2; 7 positions agree with TRBD1. Germline V gene lookup returns CDR1 SGHTA and CDR2 FQGTGA. J gave up 2 bases and V 0 bases, and 3 bases lay outside the gene matches. This CDR3 comprises 15 residues. CDR3 bases: TGTGCCAGCAGCTTAACCGCAGGGGGGAACTATGGCTACACCTTC. Protein product: CASSLTAGGNYGYTF.

This clonotype was picked up many times. The genes are TRBV7-2 and TRBJ1-1, with 12 bases lining up with TRBD1. J was trimmed by 10 bases and V by 1 base; bases with no gene match: 7. Germline V gene sequence: CDR1 SGHTA, CDR2 FQGNSA. This CDR3 comprises 15 residues. The DNA for the CDR3 is TGTGCCAGCAGCTTAGGGGTGGGACAGGGGGCTGGAGCTTTCTTT. It specifies CASSLGVGQGAGAFF.

This clonotype was seen a handful of times. The chain is built from TRBV20-1 and TRBJ1-1; D unclear. This CDR3 spans 14 amino acids. Germline V gene lookup returns CDR1 DFQATT and CDR2 SNEGSKA (reference sequence). Trimming took off 3 bases at V and 0 bases at J, with 11 bases between the two ends. Here the CDR3 reads CSASTGYMNTEAFF. The CDR3 coding sequence is TGCAGTGCTAGTACCGGATACATGAACACTGAAGCTTTCTTT.

This chain connects TRBV20-1 to TRBJ2-1, with 8 bases lining up with TRBD2. The trim removed 1 base at V and 12 bases at J, leaving 5 bases unmatched. This CDR3 is built from 12 residues. Germline-derived CDR1 and CDR2 are DFQATT and SNEGSKA (reference sequence). CDR3 coding DNA: TGCAGTGCTAGAGCCGGGGGGGTCGGGCAGTTCTTC. Residues: CSARAGGVGQFF.

This clonotype was recorded at least ten times. The chain couples TRBV6-6 to TRBJ2-3; D is undetermined. Germline assignment: CDR1 MNHNY and CDR2 SVGAGI (reference sequence). The CDR3 has 15 amino acids. Trimming removed 2 bases at V and 1 base at J, with 10 bases between. CDR3 DNA: TGTGCCAGCAGTTACAACCCCCAAGGCACAGATACGCAGTATTTT. It translates to CASSYNPQGTDTQYF.